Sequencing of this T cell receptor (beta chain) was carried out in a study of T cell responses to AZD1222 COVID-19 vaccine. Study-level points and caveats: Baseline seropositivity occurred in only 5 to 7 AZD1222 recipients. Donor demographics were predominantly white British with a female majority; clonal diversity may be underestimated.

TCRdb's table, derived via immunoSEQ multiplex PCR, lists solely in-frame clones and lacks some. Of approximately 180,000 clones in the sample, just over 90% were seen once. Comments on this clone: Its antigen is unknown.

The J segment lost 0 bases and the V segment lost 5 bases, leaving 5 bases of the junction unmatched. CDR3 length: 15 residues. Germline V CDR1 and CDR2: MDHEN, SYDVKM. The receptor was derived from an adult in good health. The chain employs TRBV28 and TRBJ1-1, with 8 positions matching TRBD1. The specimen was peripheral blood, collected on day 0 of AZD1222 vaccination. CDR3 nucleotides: TGTGCCAGCAGTCCTCGACAGGGGATGAACACTGAAGCTTTCTTT. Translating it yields CASSPRQGMNTEAFF.